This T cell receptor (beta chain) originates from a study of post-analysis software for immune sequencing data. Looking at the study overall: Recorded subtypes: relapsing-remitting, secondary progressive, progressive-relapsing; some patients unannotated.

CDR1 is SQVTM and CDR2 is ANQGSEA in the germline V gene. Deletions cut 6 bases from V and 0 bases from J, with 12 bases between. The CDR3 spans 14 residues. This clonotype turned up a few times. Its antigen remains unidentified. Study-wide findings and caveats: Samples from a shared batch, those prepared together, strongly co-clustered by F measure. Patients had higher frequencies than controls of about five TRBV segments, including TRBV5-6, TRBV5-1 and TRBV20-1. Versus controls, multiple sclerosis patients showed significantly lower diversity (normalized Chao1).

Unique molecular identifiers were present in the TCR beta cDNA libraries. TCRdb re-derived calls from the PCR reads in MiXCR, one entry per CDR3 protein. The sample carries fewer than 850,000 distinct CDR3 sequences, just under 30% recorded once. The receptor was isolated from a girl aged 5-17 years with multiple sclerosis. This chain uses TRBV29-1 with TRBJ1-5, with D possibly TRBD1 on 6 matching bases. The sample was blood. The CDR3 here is CSVGRGDSNQPQHF. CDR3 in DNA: TGCAGCGTAGGAAGGGGGGATAGCAATCAGCCCCAGCATTTT.